The 10 T cell receptor beta chains below come from one sample, sequenced in a study of liver allograft versus peripheral blood T cells. Turning to the study itself: Intrahepatic T cell receptor repertoires from transplanted livers were compared against repertoires in recipients' peripheral blood.

TCRdb re-called the reads through MiXCR, storing one row per CDR3 protein. The data contain approximately 12,000 distinct CDR3 sequences, under 30% of them singletons. The receptors derive from a human patient who had a liver transplant. The graft donor may account for some of the T cells.

The rearrangement joins TRBV12-3 or TRBV12-4 to TRBJ2-1; possible D gene TRBD2, 6 bases. The V gene lost 3 bases and the J gene lost 5 bases, with 20 bases spanning the gap. This CDR3 has 17 residues. The CDR3 nucleotides are TGTGCCAGCAGTTTCTACGGGAGAGGGTTATTGAACAATGAGCAGTTCTTC. This encodes CASSFYGRGLLNNEQFF.

The chain links TRBV9 to TRBJ1-1, with D tentatively TRBD1 (5 bases). Germline V gives CDR1 SGDLS, CDR2 YYNGEE. The length of the CDR3 is 15 residues. Trimming removed 0 bases at V and 5 bases at J, with 14 bases between. The CDR3 loop is CASSVESQGWTEAFF. As DNA, the CDR3 is TGTGCCAGCAGCGTAGAGTCCCAGGGTTGGACTGAAGCTTTCTTT. Looking up the rest from reference TRBV9 and TRBJ1-1 gives the full variable domain: DSGVTQTPKHLITATGQRVTLRCSPRSGDLSVYWYQQSLDQGLQFLIQYYNGEERAKGNILERFSAQQFPDLHSELNLSSLELGDSALYFCASSVESQGWTEAFFGQGTRLTVV.

The rearrangement links TRBV30 to TRBJ1-2, with D possibly being TRBD1 (6 bases). The CDR3 runs 15 residues. Trimming shortened V by 4 bases and J by 5 bases, and 20 bases separated the two germline ends. In germline, CDR1 is GTSNPN, CDR2 SVGIG (reference sequence). The CDR3 DNA reads TGTGCCTGGAACTACAGGGTCCTGCGGCCATATGGCTACACCTTC. Protein: CAWNYRVLRPYGYTF. Combining the CDR3 with reference TRBV30 and TRBJ1-2 gives the whole variable domain SQTIHQWPATLVQPVGSPLSLECTVEGTSNPNLYWYRQAAGRGLQLLFYSVGIGQISSEVPQNLSASRPQDRQFILSSKKLLLSDSGFYLCAWNYRVLRPYGYTFGSGTRLTVV.

For this clonotype: A read error may produce the germline difference seen at one junction end. This sequence joins TRBV6-2 or TRBV6-3 and TRBJ1-6; D gene unclear. Germline CDR1 MNHEY, CDR2 SVGEGT. This CDR3 contains 13 residues. CDR3 sequence: CAGSFTYNSPLHF. The CDR3 nucleotides read TGTGCCGGCAGTTTCACTTATAATTCACCCCTCCACTTT.

This clonotype is categorized as medium-sized. The rearrangement uses TRBV19 and TRBJ1-2; the D gene is possibly TRBD1 (6 bases). Trimming stripped 1 base from V and 10 bases from J, with 10 bases between. Germline lookup yields CDR1 LNHDA and CDR2 SQIVND (reference sequence). The CDR3 is 12 residues long. The CDR3 reads CASSIVQGVYTF. The CDR3 coding sequence is TGTGCCAGTAGTATAGTACAGGGAGTCTACACCTTC.

This clonotype is labeled medium-sized. J is TRBJ2-7 and V is TRBV29-1, with TRBD2 identical over 8 bases. Germline CDR1 and CDR2: SQVTM and ANQGSEA. This CDR3 comprises 13 residues. J lost 6 bases, V lost 5 bases, and 9 bases had no gene match. As DNA, the CDR3 is TGCAGCGTTCTTACCGGGACTAGACGCGAGCAGTACTTC. Translated, it gives CSVLTGTRREQYF.

The V call is TRBV7-2, the J call TRBJ1-4; 7 nucleotides align to TRBD1. The CDR3 covers 13 residues. Trimming cost V 4 bases and J 8 bases; bases outside gene matches: 4. Germline-derived CDR1 and CDR2 are SGHTA and FQGNSA. The CDR3 DNA is TGTGCCAGCAGCTCCCAGGGGGTCGAAAAACTGTTTTTT. Translating it yields CASSSQGVEKLFF.

This clonotype was seen more than once but under ten times. The V and J genes are TRBV20-1 and TRBJ1-6; D gene ambiguous. The V end lost 5 bases, the J end lost 0 bases, and 11 bases lay between the germline ends. The germline gives CDR1 DFQATT, CDR2 SNEGSKA (reference sequence). The CDR3 covers 15 residues. As DNA, the CDR3 is TGCAGTGCTGCCCATCCCTACTCCTATAATTCACCCCTCCACTTT. Encoded protein: CSAAHPYSYNSPLHF.

This clonotype is labeled as medium-sized. The chain links TRBV18 to TRBJ2-7; a weak D match, TRBD2 (5 bases). Germline lookup yields CDR1 KGHSH and CDR2 LQKENI. The V and J ends lost 0 bases and 7 bases respectively, with 16 bases between them. The CDR3 covers 15 residues. The CDR3 bases are TGTGCCAGCTCACCACCCCAAGGACTGACCTTAGAGCAGTACTTC. Its translation: CASSPPQGLTLEQYF.

This clonotype was recorded a few times. This rearrangement joins TRBV28 to TRBJ1-5, with a weak D call TRBD1 (6 bases). CDR1 is MDHEN, CDR2 SYDVKM, per germline. V lost 6 bases and J 4 bases, leaving 16 bases between the germline ends. The CDR3 extends over 15 amino acids. The CDR3 nucleotides are TGTGCCAGCAGCTGGGGACAAGGCCCAAATCAGCCCCAGCATTTT. It encodes CASSWGQGPNQPQHF. The variable domain in full, completed from reference TRBV28 and TRBJ1-5, reads DVKVTQSSRYLVKRTGEKVFLECVQDMDHENMFWYRQDPGLGLRLIYFSYDVKMKEKGDIPEGYSVSREKKERFSLILESASTNQTSMYLCASSWGQGPNQPQHFGDGTRLSIL.